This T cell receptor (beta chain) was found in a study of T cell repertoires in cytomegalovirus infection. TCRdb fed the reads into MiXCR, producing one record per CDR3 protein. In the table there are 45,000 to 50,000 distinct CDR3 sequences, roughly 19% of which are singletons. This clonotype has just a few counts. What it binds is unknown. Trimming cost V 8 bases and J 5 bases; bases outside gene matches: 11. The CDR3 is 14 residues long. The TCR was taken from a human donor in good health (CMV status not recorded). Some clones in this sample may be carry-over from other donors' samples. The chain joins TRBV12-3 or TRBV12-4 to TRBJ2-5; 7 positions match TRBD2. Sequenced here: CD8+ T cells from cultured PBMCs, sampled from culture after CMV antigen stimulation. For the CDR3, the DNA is TGTGCCAGCGGAATAACAGCGGGGATTGAGACCCAGTACTTC. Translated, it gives CASGITAGIETQYF.